This T cell receptor beta chain was sequenced for a study of T cells in localized non-small cell lung cancer. Study-level findings and limits: Greater blood T cell density accompanied longer overall survival. The highest T cell clonality was in uninvolved adjacent lung, above tumor.

V dropped 6 bases and J dropped 4 bases, with 12 bases sitting between them. Germline V gene sequence: CDR1 SGHNT, CDR2 YENEEA. The CDR3 has 13 residues. About this clone: Its antigen is still unknown.

Method: immunoSEQ multiplex PCR; TCRdb's copy keeps in-frame clones and lacks some. Among about 53,000 clones, over 80% were seen once, and the ten largest hold 15% to 20%. The V call is TRBV11-3, the J call TRBJ1-1; no definite D call. The sequence was obtained from a man aged 35 to 70 with stage III lung adenocarcinoma. This sample comprised peripheral blood mononuclear cells, obtained before any cancer treatment. The CDR3 spells CASRAHTSTEAFF. Written as DNA, the CDR3 is TGTGCCAGCAGGGCCCATACGAGCACTGAAGCTTTCTTT. Together with reference TRBV11-3 and TRBJ1-1, the CDR3 gives the full variable domain: EAGVVQSPRYKIIEKKQPVAFWCNPISGHNTLYWYLQNLGQGPELLIRYENEEAVDDSQLPKDRFSAERLKGVDSTLKIQPAELGDSAVYLCASRAHTSTEAFFGQGTRLTVV.